This entry is about one TCR beta chain. This CDR3 is 12 amino acids long. Germline V lookup: CDR1 GTSNPN, CDR2 SVGIG (reference sequence). V was trimmed by 1 base and J by 8 bases, leaving 11 bases between them. These data are taken from a study of blood T cell repertoires in COVID-19. About the study: Whether acute or convalescent, the COVID-19 samples came from the United States, Italy and Spain. From T cells, B-cell-depleted T cells, or PBMCs came the material, which was cDNA or gDNA.

As originally analysed: By means of reference gene primer amplification, nucleated cell counts were estimated. The data were produced by immunoSEQ multiplex PCR, yet TCRdb's version contains in-frame clones alone and is incomplete. V and J calls plus clone size are reproduced from that table; the DNA served to infer D and trimming. The data show about 190,000 clones, under 90% seen once. The chain employs TRBV30 and TRBJ2-5, with D possibly matching TRBD2 (6 bases). This receptor was taken from a human donor in a cohort sampled during active COVID-19. The sequenced sample consisted of peripheral blood. CDR3 sequence: CAWSEWGDTQYF. The CDR3 nucleotides read TGTGCCTGGAGTGAGTGGGGGGATACCCAGTACTTC. Looking up the rest from reference TRBV30 and TRBJ2-5 gives the full variable domain: SQTIHQWPATLVQPVGSPLSLECTVEGTSNPNLYWYRQAAGRGLQLLFYSVGIGQISSEVPQNLSASRPQDRQFILSSKKLLLSDSGFYLCAWSEWGDTQYFGPGTRLLVL.